This TCR beta chain emerged from a study of shared clonotypes between healthy human individuals. Study in general: Plates per donor: three CD4 naive, three CD4 memory, two CD8 naive, one CD8 memory.

Turning to this clone: Its ends do not fully match the called genes, so a read error is possible.

The CDR3 totals 15 residues. Germline loops: CDR1 MNHEY, CDR2 SMNVEV (reference sequence). Healthy HIV-negative adults with no recent acute infections or vaccinations were recruited as donors. In the authors' workflow: Without quality scores, immunoSEQ junctional reads could not be filtered like full-length reads. Sequenced by immunoSEQ multiplex PCR; TCRdb stores in-frame clones only, minus some. V and J calls and clone size are as listed in that table; D and trimming were resolved from the DNA. The table has around 980,000 clones, about four fifths seen once; the top ten hold 0.6% to 0.7%. This receptor was identified in a man aged 18 to 29 in good health. Some clones in this sample may be carry-over from other donors' samples. Sequenced: memory CD4+ T cells from PBMCs. Subset noted: CD45RA-negative fraction. V gene TRBV27 combines with J gene TRBJ2-7; D may match TRBD1 or TRBD2 (6 bases each). This CDR3 reads CASSLLGGPNYEQYF. CDR3 nucleotides: TGTGCCAGCAGCTTATTAGGGGGGCCAAACTACGAGCAGTACTTC.